This T cell receptor (beta chain) is drawn from a study of OX40 agonist ivuxolimab in advanced cancers. Study context: It was ivuxolimab, an agonistic anti-OX40 (CD134) antibody, that patients were treated with. Cancers in dose escalation were hepatocellular, melanoma, renal cell and head and neck. Checkpoint inhibitors had been given previously to about 40% of patients. Study conclusions and caveats: Circulating CD4+ and CD8+ T cells showed clonal expansion by week 6 at 0.1 to 3.0 mg/kg.

Here immunoSEQ multiplex PCR was the method, and the copy in TCRdb shows in-frame clones only, minus some. Here the sample spans 80,000 to 95,000 clones, just over 90% being singletons. The germline V gene encodes CDR1 MNHEY and CDR2 SVGAGI. This CDR3 has 14 amino acids. V was clipped by 6 bases and J by 10 bases; unmatched bases: 11. This clone showed up just once. Its target is unknown. The chain has TRBV6-5 and TRBJ1-3; TRBD1 agrees at 8 bases. The receptor was derived from an adult with an advanced solid tumor such as melanoma, head and neck, liver or kidney cancer. The sequenced sample was CD4+ or CD8+ T cells sorted from blood, obtained in a trial of the OX40 agonist ivuxolimab. CDR3 sequence reads: CASSHRGTDETIYF. For the CDR3, the DNA is TGTGCCAGCAGCCACAGGGGGACAGACGAAACCATATATTTT.